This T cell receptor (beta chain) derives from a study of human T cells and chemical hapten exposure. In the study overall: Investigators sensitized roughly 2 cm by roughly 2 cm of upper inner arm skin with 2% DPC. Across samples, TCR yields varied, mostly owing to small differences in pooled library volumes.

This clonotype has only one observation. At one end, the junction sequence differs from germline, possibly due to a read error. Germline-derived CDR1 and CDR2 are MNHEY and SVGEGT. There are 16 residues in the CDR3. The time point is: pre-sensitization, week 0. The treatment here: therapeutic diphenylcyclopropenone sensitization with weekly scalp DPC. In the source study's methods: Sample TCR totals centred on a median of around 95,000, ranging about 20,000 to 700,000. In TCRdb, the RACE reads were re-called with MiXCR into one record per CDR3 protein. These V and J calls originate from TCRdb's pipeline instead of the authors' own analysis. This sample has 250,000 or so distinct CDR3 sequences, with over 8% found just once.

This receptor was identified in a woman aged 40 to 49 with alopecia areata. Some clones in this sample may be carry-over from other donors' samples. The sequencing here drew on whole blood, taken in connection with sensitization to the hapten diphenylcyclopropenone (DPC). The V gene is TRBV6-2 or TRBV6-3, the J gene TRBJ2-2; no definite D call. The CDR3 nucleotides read TGTGCCAGCAGTTATTTATACATGGCGAACTCCGGGGAGCTGTTTTTT. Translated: CASSYLYMANSGELFF.